The clone carrying this T cell receptor beta chain occurred a few times. In the original workflow: Amplified reference gene primers provided the basis for estimating nucleated cell counts. Only in-frame clones appear in the TCRdb table, and some are missing; sequencing was by immunoSEQ multiplex PCR. V and J calls and clone size follow that table, whereas D and trimming were derived from the DNA. Here the sample spans hundreds of thousands of clones, 85% to 90% being singletons. This record belongs to a study of blood T cell repertoires in COVID-19. The germline V gene encodes CDR1 SGHDN and CDR2 FVKESK. V dropped 4 bases and J dropped 0 bases, with 6 bases sitting between them. The CDR3 sequence is 13 residues long.

Sequencing used peripheral blood. This clonotype originated in a woman in her twenties or thirties with COVID-19, enrolled during active disease. The chain recombines TRBV14 with TRBJ1-1; D is ambiguous. The CDR3 DNA is TGTGCCAGCAGCCTTAACATGAACACTGAAGCTTTCTTT. The encoded protein is CASSLNMNTEAFF.